This T cell receptor (beta chain) was captured in a study of blood T cell repertoires in COVID-19. Whole-study context: COVID-19 samples collected from the United States, Italy and Spain covered acute and convalescent phases.

Method: immunoSEQ multiplex PCR; TCRdb's copy keeps in-frame clones and lacks some. Of around 100,000 clones in the sample, approximately 70% were seen once. The CDR3 runs 13 residues. The V end lost 4 bases, the J end lost 5 bases, and 11 bases lay between the germline ends. Germline loops: CDR1 MNHNY, CDR2 SVGAGI (reference sequence). The clonotype comes from an elderly man with acute or convalescent COVID-19. The sequenced sample consisted of peripheral blood. V is TRBV6-6 and J is TRBJ1-2; D might be TRBD1 (5 bases). DNA of the CDR3: TGTGCCAGCAGTTCGGGCGGGACGTATGGCTACACCTTC. It codes for CASSSGGTYGYTF.